This T cell receptor beta chain appears in the sequencing data of a study of blood T cell repertoires in COVID-19. Background on the study: Sample material is recorded as cDNA or gDNA derived from T cells, B-cell-depleted T cells, or PBMCs.

Measured with immunoSEQ multiplex PCR; TCRdb has only the in-frame clones, and not every one. The profile shows 100,000 to 150,000 clones, 79% of them singletons. In its sample, this clone was seen once. The V and J ends lost 4 bases and 4 bases, in that order; junction bases with no gene match: 4. The CDR3 extends over 14 amino acids. CDR1 is KGHSH and CDR2 is LQKENI in the germline V gene. V gene TRBV18 combines with J gene TRBJ1-2; 9 nucleotides agree with TRBD1. Material for sequencing was peripheral blood. This receptor was obtained from a man aged 35-49 years with active or convalescent COVID-19. The CDR3 sequence: CASSQVTGGYGYTF. The DNA of the CDR3 is TGTGCCAGCTCACAGGTGACAGGGGGCTATGGCTACACCTTC.